This TCR beta chain was sequenced in a study of cytomegalovirus exposure and HLA in healthy donors. A remark on this clone: Its antigen is still unknown.

V shed 3 bases, J shed 5 bases, and the junction held 6 bases outside the gene matches. CDR3 length: 15 amino acids. CDR1 SQVTM and CDR2 ANQGSEA come from the germline V gene. Study outcomes and limitations: The likely explanation for a cluster of highly shared sequence variants was sequencing artifact. Apart from CMV serostatus, no immune exposure information was available.

Everyone who donated was a healthy bone marrow donor. The PCR used 60 Vbeta and 13 Jbeta primers. Original analysis: Around 10 million of the roughly 80 million unique TCR beta chains counted in a later analysis were shared. The repertoire was sequenced with immunoSEQ multiplex PCR; TCRdb's copy has only in-frame clones and lacks some. The DNA gave D and trimming, while V, J and clone size come from that table. The table has some 140,000 clones, approximately 64% seen once; the top ten hold less than 3%. The source is a woman aged 40-49 years in good health and CMV-seronegative. Sequencing was carried out using PBMCs. The chain is built from TRBV29-1 and TRBJ2-3; 12 bases line up with TRBD2. The CDR3 reads CSVDDLAGGRDTQYF. CDR3 in DNA: TGCAGCGTTGACGATCTAGCGGGGGGGAGAGATACGCAGTATTTT.